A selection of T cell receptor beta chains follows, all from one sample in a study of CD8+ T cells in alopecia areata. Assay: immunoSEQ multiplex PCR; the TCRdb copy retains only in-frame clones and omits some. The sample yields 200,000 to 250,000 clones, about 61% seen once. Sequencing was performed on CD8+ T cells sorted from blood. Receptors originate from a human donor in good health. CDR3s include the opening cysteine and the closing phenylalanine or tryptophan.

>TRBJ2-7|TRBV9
CASSVEAASYEQYF
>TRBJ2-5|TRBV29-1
CSVAPGSRETQYF
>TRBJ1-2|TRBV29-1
CSVIPQGVYGYTF
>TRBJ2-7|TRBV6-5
CASSYSSTLLFYEQYF
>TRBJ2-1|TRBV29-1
CSVEIRDSPGNEQFF
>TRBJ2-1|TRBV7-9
CASSLSRLAAYNEQFF
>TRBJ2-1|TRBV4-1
CASSHVGDNEQFF
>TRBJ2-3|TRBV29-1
CSANGGQPNTDTQYF
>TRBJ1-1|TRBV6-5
CASTSSVDTEAFF
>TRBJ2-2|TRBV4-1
CASSPRQGAGGELFF
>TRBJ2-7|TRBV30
CAWSVRHGSGDSYEQYF
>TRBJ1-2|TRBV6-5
CASAQNVGFKEGYTF
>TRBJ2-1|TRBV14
CASSQPPIGRVNEQFF
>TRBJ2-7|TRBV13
CASSGNPTGASYEQYF
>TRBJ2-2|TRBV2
CARAGDLKTGELFF
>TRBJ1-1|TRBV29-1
CSALTGGNTEAFF
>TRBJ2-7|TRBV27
CASSFGGGSEQYF
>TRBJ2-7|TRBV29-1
CSLKLGTEQYF
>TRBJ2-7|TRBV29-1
CSVEYVRAGTDNSYEQYF
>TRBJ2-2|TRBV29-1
CSALAGAIQNTGELFF
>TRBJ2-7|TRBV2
CASSDLDRVFEF
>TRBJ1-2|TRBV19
CASSIYTRSYGYTF